This T cell receptor (beta chain) was identified in a study of graft-versus-host responses after intestinal transplantation. At the level of the study: Transplantation in recipients was multivisceral, liver-intestinal, or isolated intestinal. Recipients uniformly received anti-thymocyte globulin induction, followed by tacrolimus and steroids for three to four years. Overall study findings and caveats: The authors found GvH clones in recipient marrow, some appearing first in ileum or blood.

Assay: immunoSEQ multiplex PCR; the TCRdb copy retains only in-frame clones and omits some. The table has some 5,700 clones, approximately 28% seen once. This receptor was taken from a human patient who was an organ donor for intestinal transplantation. The specimen comprised alloreactive CD4+ T cells from a mixed lymphocyte reaction culture, sampled before transplantation. The subset was: CFSE-low proliferating T cells sorted from approximately 6-day pre-transplant mixed lymphocyte reaction (GvH or HvG direction).

The CDR3 nucleotides read TGTGCCAGCAGCGTTCCAGGGACCGGGGAGCTGTTTTTT. Translated, it gives CASSVPGTGELFF. This chain links TRBV9 with TRBJ2-2; D might be TRBD1 (5 bases). The CDR3 covers 13 residues. The germline CDR1 and CDR2 sequences are SGDLS and YYNGEE. Trimming removed 2 bases at V and 5 bases at J, with 7 bases between.